This entry lists 20 T cell receptor beta chains sequenced from one sample in a study of CD8 T cells in ankylosing spondylitis. TCRdb reanalysed the 5' RACE reads using MiXCR and keeps one entry per CDR3 protein. Of some 42,000 distinct CDR3 sequences in the sample, approximately 2.6% were seen once. The sequenced sample was blood, either unsorted or a sorted T cell fraction (not recorded which). The receptors originated from a male donor with ankylosing spondylitis or in good health (not recorded which).

This clonotype was observed many times. V is TRBV9 and J is TRBJ2-7; 10 bases align to TRBD2. From germline, CDR1 is SGDLS and CDR2 YYNGEE. The ends lost 2 bases at V and 5 bases at J; junction bases unmatched: 4. CDR3 size: 14 residues. CDR3 residues: CASSVTGTSDEQYF. CDR3 bases: TGTGCCAGCAGCGTGACCGGGACTAGCGACGAGCAGTACTTC.

This clonotype has at least ten counts. V usage is TRBV9 and J usage is TRBJ2-7, with D possibly TRBD2 on 6 matching bases. Germline V gives CDR1 SGDLS, CDR2 YYNGEE. CDR3 length equals 13 residues. V lost 4 bases, J lost 3 bases, and 11 bases lay in between. CDR3 region: CASSFRENYEQYF. The CDR3 DNA sequence: TGTGCCAGCAGCTTCCGGGAGAACTACGAGCAGTACTTC.

This clonotype was picked up many times. This chain joins TRBV9 and TRBJ2-3, with TRBD1 identical over 8 bases. V shed 0 bases and J 2 bases; nucleotides not matched to a gene: 2. The germline gives CDR1 SGDLS, CDR2 YYNGEE. The CDR3 runs 15 residues. The CDR3 DNA reads TGTGCCAGCAGCGTAGTGACAGGGGACACAGATACGCAGTATTTT. This gives the protein CASSVVTGDTDTQYF.

This clonotype was counted many times. V gene TRBV9 combines with J gene TRBJ2-3; D gene unclear. This CDR3 has 15 amino acids. V gave up 0 bases and J gave up 0 bases, with 8 bases separating them. Germline V gene sequence: CDR1 SGDLS, CDR2 YYNGEE. The CDR3 DNA sequence: TGTGCCAGCAGCGTAGGGCCGGAGAGCACAGATACGCAGTATTTT. Residues: CASSVGPESTDTQYF.

This clonotype has a count of ten or more. V gene TRBV7-7 combines with J gene TRBJ2-7; tentatively, D is TRBD2 (5 bases). CDR3 length: 17 residues. CDR1 and CDR2 (germline): SSHAT, FNYEAQ (reference sequence). V shed 1 base and J shed 0 bases, with 16 bases lying between them. The chain's CDR3 is CASSLVDGILSSYEQYF. CDR3 nucleotide sequence: TGTGCCAGCAGCTTAGTTGACGGGATATTAAGCTCCTACGAGCAGTACTTC. The full variable domain, its missing parts supplied by reference TRBV7-7 and TRBJ2-7, is GAGVSQSPRYKVTKRGQDVTLRCDPISSHATLYWYQQALGQGPEFLTYFNYEAQPDKSGLPSDRFSAERPEGSISTLTIQRTEQRDSAMYRCASSLVDGILSSYEQYFGPGTRLTVT.

In this sample, this clonotype turned up a few times. The rearrangement uses TRBV9 and TRBJ2-7; D ambiguous. CDR3 size: 12 residues. CDR1 and CDR2 (germline): SGDLS, YYNGEE. Trimming pared 4 bases from V and 4 bases from J, leaving 9 bases between. The CDR3 protein is CASSPRTYEQYF. CDR3 in DNA: TGTGCCAGCAGCCCACGGACGTACGAGCAGTACTTC.

This clonotype was observed at least ten times. The V call is TRBV21-1, the J call TRBJ2-5; no check of the table's D call, TRBD2, against the DNA was made. TRBV21-1 has pseudogene status. This CDR3 is built from 17 residues. CDR3 in amino acids: CASSKAVETSDKETQYF. Written as DNA, the CDR3 is TGTGCCAGCAGCAAAGCAGTCGAGACTAGCGACAAAGAGACCCAGTACTTC.

This clonotype has ten or more counts. The chain recombines TRBV9 with TRBJ2-5, with a possible D match to TRBD1 (5 bases). The CDR3 totals 15 residues. The germline gives CDR1 SGDLS, CDR2 YYNGEE. V dropped 3 bases and J dropped 2 bases, with 14 bases sitting between them. This chain's CDR3 is CASSGNGRTQETQYF. CDR3 DNA sequence: TGTGCCAGCAGCGGGAACGGACGGACACAAGAGACCCAGTACTTC.

This clonotype was seen at least ten times. As DNA, the CDR3 is TGTGCCAGCAGCGTAGGCCCAAAAGGGACTGGGGCCAACGTCCTGACTTTC. As protein: CASSVGPKGTGANVLTF. This chain joins TRBV9 and TRBJ2-6, with no clear D. Trimming pared 0 bases from V and 2 bases from J, leaving 12 bases between. Germline V gene lookup returns CDR1 SGDLS and CDR2 YYNGEE. This CDR3 contains 17 residues.

This clonotype was recorded many times. The chain couples TRBV9 to TRBJ2-7; 11 nucleotides align to TRBD2. The V gene's germline CDR1 is SGDLS and CDR2 YYNGEE. This CDR3 comprises 16 residues. The trim removed 4 bases at V and 1 base at J, leaving 7 bases unmatched. CDR3 in amino acids: CASSIGTSGYSYEQYF. The CDR3 nucleotides read TGTGCCAGCAGCATTGGGACTAGCGGCTATTCCTACGAGCAGTACTTC.

This clonotype appeared many times. This CDR3 is CASSGHSGSGGELFF. The CDR3 nucleotides are TGTGCCAGCAGCGGCCATTCCGGGTCCGGCGGGGAGCTGTTTTTT. The rearrangement joins TRBV9 to TRBJ2-2; no firm D call. V was pared by 3 bases and J by 7 bases, with 16 bases between. This CDR3 contains 15 residues. CDR1 and CDR2 (germline): SGDLS, YYNGEE. The entire variable domain, with the rest obtained from reference TRBV9 and TRBJ2-2, is as follows: DSGVTQTPKHLITATGQRVTLRCSPRSGDLSVYWYQQSLDQGLQFLIQYYNGEERAKGNILERFSAQQFPDLHSELNLSSLELGDSALYFCASSGHSGSGGELFFGEGSRLTVL.

This clonotype was detected ten times or more. The genes are TRBV9 and TRBJ2-7; possibly TRBD2 for D (5 bases). The CDR3 is 16 residues long. Trimming took 0 bases from V and 0 from J, leaving 13 bases between them. In germline, CDR1 is SGDLS, CDR2 YYNGEE. The CDR3 here is CASSVDGGFRSYEQYF. In DNA, the CDR3 is TGTGCCAGCAGCGTAGATGGAGGTTTCCGCTCCTACGAGCAGTACTTC.

This clonotype was seen ten or more times. The CDR3 protein is CASSRGSPGDGYTF. CDR3 bases: TGTGCCAGCAGCAGAGGGTCTCCGGGCGATGGCTACACCTTC. The chain couples TRBV9 to TRBJ1-2; no reliable D call. CDR3 length equals 14 residues. The germline V gene has CDR1 SGDLS and CDR2 YYNGEE. Trimming left V 4 bases short and J 6 bases short, with 16 bases between.

This clonotype was seen many times. V and J are TRBV9 and TRBJ1-1; D is ambiguous. V shed 0 bases and J shed 3 bases, with 6 bases lying between them. This CDR3 region has 13 residues. The germline gives CDR1 SGDLS, CDR2 YYNGEE. The CDR3 region has the DNA TGTGCCAGCAGCGTAGAAACAGACACTGAAGCTTTCTTT. It translates to CASSVETDTEAFF. The full variable domain, with the rest looked up from reference TRBV9 and TRBJ1-1, is DSGVTQTPKHLITATGQRVTLRCSPRSGDLSVYWYQQSLDQGLQFLIQYYNGEERAKGNILERFSAQQFPDLHSELNLSSLELGDSALYFCASSVETDTEAFFGQGTRLTVV.

This clonotype was seen repeatedly, ten times or more. The rearrangement links TRBV9 to TRBJ1-3; D call uncertain. This CDR3 comprises 15 residues. With 4 bases removed from V and 0 bases from J, the gap between germline ends came to 11 bases. The germline V gene has CDR1 SGDLS and CDR2 YYNGEE. The CDR3 DNA sequence: TGTGCCAGCAGCCCTCGGGGTCTCTCTGGAAACACCATATATTTT. Translation: CASSPRGLSGNTIYF.

This clonotype was counted many times. The chain's CDR3 is CASSGSPRGEQYF. The CDR3, as DNA: TGTGCCAGCAGCGGGTCCCCTCGGGGCGAGCAGTACTTC. This sequence joins TRBV9 and TRBJ2-7; weak D call: TRBD2 (5 bases). Trimming took 3 bases from V and 6 from J, leaving 13 bases between them. The CDR3 loop spans 13 amino acids. Germline V gene data show CDR1 as SGDLS and CDR2 as YYNGEE.

The sample holds many counts of this clonotype. The V and J genes are TRBV9 and TRBJ2-3, with 13 bases lining up with TRBD2. The CDR3 contains 17 residues. With 2 bases clipped from V and 1 base from J, the junction kept 4 bases outside the gene matches. CDR1 SGDLS and CDR2 YYNGEE come from the germline V gene. CDR3 sequence reads: CASSVGTSGAGTDTQYF. In DNA form, the CDR3 reads TGTGCCAGCAGCGTCGGGACTAGCGGGGCAGGCACAGATACGCAGTATTTT. Looking up the rest from reference TRBV9 and TRBJ2-3 gives the full variable domain: DSGVTQTPKHLITATGQRVTLRCSPRSGDLSVYWYQQSLDQGLQFLIQYYNGEERAKGNILERFSAQQFPDLHSELNLSSLELGDSALYFCASSVGTSGAGTDTQYFGPGTRLTVL.

This clonotype was counted ten times or more. The chain couples TRBV9 to TRBJ2-3, with 7 bases that match TRBD2. The CDR3 is 16 residues long. The trim removed 4 bases at V and 0 bases at J, leaving 8 bases unmatched. The germline V gene encodes CDR1 SGDLS and CDR2 YYNGEE. The CDR3 region is CASSSQGGISTDTQYF. In DNA form, the CDR3 reads TGTGCCAGCAGCTCCCAGGGAGGGATTAGCACAGATACGCAGTATTTT.

The rearrangement links TRBV9 to TRBJ2-3; D unclear. Trimming removed 2 bases from V and 6 bases from J, with 4 bases in between. The CDR3 totals 11 residues. Germline CDR1 SGDLS, CDR2 YYNGEE. This CDR3 reads CASSVYDTQYF. CDR3 nucleotides: TGTGCCAGCAGCGTGTACGATACGCAGTATTTT.

This clonotype has a count of ten or more. The chain joins TRBV9 to TRBJ2-2; no firm D call. Germline CDR1 reads SGDLS; CDR2 reads YYNGEE. The CDR3 consists of 15 residues. V lost 4 bases and J 3 bases, leaving 13 bases between the germline ends. The CDR3 spells CASSPRPRDTGELFF. CDR3 coding DNA: TGTGCCAGCAGCCCGCGGCCGAGAGACACCGGGGAGCTGTTTTTT.